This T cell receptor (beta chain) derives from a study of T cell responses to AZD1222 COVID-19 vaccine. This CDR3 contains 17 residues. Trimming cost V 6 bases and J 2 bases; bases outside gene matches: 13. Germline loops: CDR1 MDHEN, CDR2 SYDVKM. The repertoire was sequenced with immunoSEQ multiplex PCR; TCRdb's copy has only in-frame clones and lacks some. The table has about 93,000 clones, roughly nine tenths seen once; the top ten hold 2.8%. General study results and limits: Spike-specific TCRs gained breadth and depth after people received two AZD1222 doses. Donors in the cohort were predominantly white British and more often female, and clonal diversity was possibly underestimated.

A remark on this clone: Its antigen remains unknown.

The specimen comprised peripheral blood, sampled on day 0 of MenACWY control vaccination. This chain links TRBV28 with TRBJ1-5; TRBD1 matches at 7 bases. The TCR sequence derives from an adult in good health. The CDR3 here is CASSGGTAGYGNQPQHF. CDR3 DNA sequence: TGTGCCAGCAGCGGTGGGACAGCCGGATATGGCAATCAGCCCCAGCATTTT. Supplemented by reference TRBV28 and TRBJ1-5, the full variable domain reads DVKVTQSSRYLVKRTGEKVFLECVQDMDHENMFWYRQDPGLGLRLIYFSYDVKMKEKGDIPEGYSVSREKKERFSLILESASTNQTSMYLCASSGGTAGYGNQPQHFGDGTRLSIL.